The T cell receptor beta chain under discussion was sequenced for a study of cytomegalovirus exposure and HLA in healthy donors. Study-wide points: An assumption of roughly uniform sequencing depth across donors underlay the presence/absence analyses. A classifier reportedly called cytomegalovirus status with high sensitivity and specificity. In a later analysis, a missense DCLRE1C variant was linked to TCR beta V- and J-gene trimming.

CDR1 GTSNPN and CDR2 SVGIG come from the germline V gene (reference sequence). The CDR3 has 19 amino acids. Trimming cost V 5 bases and J 7 bases; bases outside gene matches: 18. 13 Jbeta primers and 60 Vbeta primers were used for the PCR. Sequencing used immunoSEQ multiplex PCR; TCRdb keeps in-frame clones, though not all of them. The data contain more than 90,000 clones, 70% to 80% of them singletons. Concerning this clone itself: The antigen is not known.

The sequence derives from a man aged 50-59 years in good health and CMV-seropositive. The chain joins TRBV30 to TRBJ2-1; TRBD2 matches 15 bases. The material sequenced was PBMCs. The CDR3 region has the DNA TGTGCCTGGTTGGGGGGCGGGACTAGCGGGAGGAGCGTCGGAAATGAGCAGTTCTTC. As protein: CAWLGGGTSGRSVGNEQFF.